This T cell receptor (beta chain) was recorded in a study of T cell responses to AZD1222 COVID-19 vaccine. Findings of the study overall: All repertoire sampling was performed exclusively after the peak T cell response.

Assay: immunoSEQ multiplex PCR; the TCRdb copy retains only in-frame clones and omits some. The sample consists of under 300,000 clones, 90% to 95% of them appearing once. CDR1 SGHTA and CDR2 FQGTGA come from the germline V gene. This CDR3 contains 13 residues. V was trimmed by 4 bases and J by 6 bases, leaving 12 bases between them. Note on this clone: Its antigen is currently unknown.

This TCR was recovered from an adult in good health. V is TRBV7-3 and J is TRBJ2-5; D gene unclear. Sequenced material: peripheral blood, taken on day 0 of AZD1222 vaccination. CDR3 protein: CASSSQERQTQYF. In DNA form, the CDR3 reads TGTGCCAGCAGCTCACAAGAACGCCAGACCCAGTACTTC.